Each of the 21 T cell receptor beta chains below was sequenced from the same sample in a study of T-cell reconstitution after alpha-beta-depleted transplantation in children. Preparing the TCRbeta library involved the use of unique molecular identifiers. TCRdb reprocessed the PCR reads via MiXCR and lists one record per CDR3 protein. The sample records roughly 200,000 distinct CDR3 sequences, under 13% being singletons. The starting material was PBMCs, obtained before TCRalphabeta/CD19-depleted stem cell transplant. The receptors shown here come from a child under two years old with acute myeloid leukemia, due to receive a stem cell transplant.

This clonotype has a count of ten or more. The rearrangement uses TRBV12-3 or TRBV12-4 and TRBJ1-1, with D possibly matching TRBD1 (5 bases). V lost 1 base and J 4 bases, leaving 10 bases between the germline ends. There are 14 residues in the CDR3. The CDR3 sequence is CASSLGVRATEAFF. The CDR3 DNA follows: TGTGCCAGCAGTTTAGGGGTCAGGGCCACTGAAGCTTTCTTT.

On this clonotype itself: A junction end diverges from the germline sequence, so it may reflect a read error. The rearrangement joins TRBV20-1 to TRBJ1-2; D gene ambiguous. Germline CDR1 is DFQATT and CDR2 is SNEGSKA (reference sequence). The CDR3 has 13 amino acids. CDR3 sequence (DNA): TGCAGTGCTACGCTGGGGTCCAACTATGGCGACACCTTC. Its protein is CSATLGSNYGDTF.

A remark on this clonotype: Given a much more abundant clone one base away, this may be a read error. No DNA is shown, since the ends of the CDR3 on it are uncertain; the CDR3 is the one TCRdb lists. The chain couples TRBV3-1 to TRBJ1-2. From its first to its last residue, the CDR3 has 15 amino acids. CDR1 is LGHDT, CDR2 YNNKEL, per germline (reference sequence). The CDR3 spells CATSQSTSGSYGYTF.

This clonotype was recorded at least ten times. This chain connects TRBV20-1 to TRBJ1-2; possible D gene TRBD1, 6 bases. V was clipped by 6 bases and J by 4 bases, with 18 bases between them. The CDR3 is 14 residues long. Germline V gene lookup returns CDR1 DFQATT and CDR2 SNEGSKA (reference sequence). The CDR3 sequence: CSALNDRTLYGYTF. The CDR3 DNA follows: TGCAGTGCGCTTAACGACAGGACACTCTATGGCTACACCTTC.

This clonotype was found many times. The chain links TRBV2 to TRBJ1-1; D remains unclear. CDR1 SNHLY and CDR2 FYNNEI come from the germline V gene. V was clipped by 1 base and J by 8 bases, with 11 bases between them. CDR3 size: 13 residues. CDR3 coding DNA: TGTGCCAGCAGTGAAGAGGTATTGGGGGAAGCTTTCTTT. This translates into CASSEEVLGEAFF.

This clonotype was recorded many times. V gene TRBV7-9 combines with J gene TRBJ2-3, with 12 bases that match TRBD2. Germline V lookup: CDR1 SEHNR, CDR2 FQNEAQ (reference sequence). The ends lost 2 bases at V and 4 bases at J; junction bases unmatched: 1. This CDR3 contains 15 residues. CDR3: CASSLTSGGPDTQYF. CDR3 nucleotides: TGTGCCAGCAGCTTAACTAGCGGGGGGCCAGATACGCAGTATTTT. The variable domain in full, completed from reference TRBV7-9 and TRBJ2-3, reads DTGVSQNPRHKITKRGQNVTFRCDPISEHNRLYWYRQTLGQGPEFLTYFQNEAQLEKSRLLSDRFSAERPKGSFSTLEIQRTEQGDSAMYLCASSLTSGGPDTQYFGPGTRLTVL.

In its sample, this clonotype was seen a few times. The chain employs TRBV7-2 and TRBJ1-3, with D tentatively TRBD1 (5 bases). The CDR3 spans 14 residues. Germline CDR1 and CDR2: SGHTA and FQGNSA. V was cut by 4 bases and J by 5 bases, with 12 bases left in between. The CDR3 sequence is CASSSRDQRNTIYF. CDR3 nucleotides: TGTGCCAGCAGCTCACGGGACCAAAGAAACACCATATATTTT.

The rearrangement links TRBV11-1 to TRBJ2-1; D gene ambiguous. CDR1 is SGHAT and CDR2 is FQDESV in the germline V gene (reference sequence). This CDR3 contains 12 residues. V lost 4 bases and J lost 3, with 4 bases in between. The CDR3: CASSYNYNEQFF. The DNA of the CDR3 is TGTGCCAGCAGCTATAACTACAATGAGCAGTTCTTC.

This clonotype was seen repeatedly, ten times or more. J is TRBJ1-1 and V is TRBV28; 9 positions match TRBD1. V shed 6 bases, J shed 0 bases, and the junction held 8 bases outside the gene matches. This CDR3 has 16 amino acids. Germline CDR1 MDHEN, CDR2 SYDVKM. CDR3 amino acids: CASRDRGVIMNTEAFF. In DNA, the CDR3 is TGTGCCAGCAGGGACAGGGGCGTGATCATGAACACTGAAGCTTTCTTT.

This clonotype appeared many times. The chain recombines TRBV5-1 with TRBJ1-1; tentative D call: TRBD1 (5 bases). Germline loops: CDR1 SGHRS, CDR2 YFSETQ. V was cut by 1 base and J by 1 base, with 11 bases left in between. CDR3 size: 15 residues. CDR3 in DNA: TGCGCCAGCAGCTTGACTAGTGGGGGGAACACTGAAGCTTTCTTT. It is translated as CASSLTSGGNTEAFF.

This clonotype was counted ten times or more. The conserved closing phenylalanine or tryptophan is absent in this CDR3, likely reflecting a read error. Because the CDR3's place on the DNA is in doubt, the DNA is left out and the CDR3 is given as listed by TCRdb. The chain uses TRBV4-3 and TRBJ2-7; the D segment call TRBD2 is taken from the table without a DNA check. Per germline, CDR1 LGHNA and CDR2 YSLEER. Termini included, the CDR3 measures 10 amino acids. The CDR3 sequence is CASSHPREAA.

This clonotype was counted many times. The CDR3 loop is CATGTSGANTQYF. The CDR3 DNA reads as TGTGCCACGGGGACTAGCGGGGCGAATACGCAGTATTTT. The V call is TRBV10-3, the J call TRBJ2-3; 13 bases line up with TRBD2. The V gene end was trimmed by 10 bases and the J gene end by 7 bases; junction bases not matched to a gene: 5. CDR3 length: 13 residues. Germline loops: CDR1 ENHRY, CDR2 SYGVKD.

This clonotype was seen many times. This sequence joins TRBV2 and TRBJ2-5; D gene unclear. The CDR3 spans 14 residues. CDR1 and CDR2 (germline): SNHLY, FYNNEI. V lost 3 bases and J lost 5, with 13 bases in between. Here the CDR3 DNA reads TGTGCCAGCAGTGATGATCTAGGAATCGAGACCCAGTACTTC. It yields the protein CASSDDLGIETQYF.

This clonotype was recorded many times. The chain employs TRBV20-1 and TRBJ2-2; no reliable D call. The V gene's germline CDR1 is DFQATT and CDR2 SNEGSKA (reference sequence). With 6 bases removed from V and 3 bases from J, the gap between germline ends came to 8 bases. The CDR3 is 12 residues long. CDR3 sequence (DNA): TGCAGTGCCGAAAGTGACACCGGGGAGCTGTTTTTT. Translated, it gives CSAESDTGELFF.

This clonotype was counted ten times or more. The CDR3 bases are TGTGCCAGCAGCCTGGGAGGGGCCAACGTCCTGACTTTC. This encodes CASSLGGANVLTF. This rearrangement joins TRBV12-3 or TRBV12-4 to TRBJ2-6; D is unresolved. The ends were cut back, 6 bases at V and 4 bases at J, with 7 bases in the middle. This CDR3 has 13 amino acids.

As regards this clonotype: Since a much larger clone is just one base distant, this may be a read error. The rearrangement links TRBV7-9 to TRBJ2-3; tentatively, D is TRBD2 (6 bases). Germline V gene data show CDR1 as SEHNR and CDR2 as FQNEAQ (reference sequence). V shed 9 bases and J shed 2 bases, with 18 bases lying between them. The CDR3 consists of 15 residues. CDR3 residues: CASAREESYTDTQYF. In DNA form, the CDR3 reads TGTGCCAGTGCCAGGGAGGAGTCCTACACAGATACGCAGTATTTT.

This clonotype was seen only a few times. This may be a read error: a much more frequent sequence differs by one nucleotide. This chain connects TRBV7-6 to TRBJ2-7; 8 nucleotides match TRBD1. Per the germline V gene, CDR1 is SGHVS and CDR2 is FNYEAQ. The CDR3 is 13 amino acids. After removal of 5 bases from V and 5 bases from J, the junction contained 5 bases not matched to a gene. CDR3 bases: TGTGCCAGCAGCCAATGGACAGGGAACGAGCAGTACTTC. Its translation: CASSQWTGNEQYF.

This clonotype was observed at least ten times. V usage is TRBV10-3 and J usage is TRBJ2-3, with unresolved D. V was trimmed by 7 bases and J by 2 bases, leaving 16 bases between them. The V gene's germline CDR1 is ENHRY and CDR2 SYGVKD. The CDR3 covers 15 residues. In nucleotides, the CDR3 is TGTGCCATCACCCCTTCCCCTATCCCCACAGATACGCAGTATTTT. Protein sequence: CAITPSPIPTDTQYF.

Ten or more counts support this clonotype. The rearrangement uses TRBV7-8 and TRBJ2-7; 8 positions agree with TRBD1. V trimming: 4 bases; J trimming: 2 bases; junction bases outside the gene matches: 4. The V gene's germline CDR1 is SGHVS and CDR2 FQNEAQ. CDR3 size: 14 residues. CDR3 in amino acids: CASSSDRVAYEQYF. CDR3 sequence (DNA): TGTGCCAGCAGCTCGGACAGGGTGGCCTACGAGCAGTACTTC.

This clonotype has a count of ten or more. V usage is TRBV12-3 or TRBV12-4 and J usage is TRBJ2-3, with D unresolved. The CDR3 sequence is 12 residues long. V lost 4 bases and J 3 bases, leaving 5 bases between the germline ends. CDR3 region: CASSSLTDTQYF. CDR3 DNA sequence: TGTGCCAGCAGTTCACTTACAGATACGCAGTATTTT.

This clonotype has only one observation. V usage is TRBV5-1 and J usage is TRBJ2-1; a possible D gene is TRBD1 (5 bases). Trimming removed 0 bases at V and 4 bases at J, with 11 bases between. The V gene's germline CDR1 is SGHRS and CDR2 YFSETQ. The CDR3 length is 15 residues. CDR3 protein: CASSLGEQEYNEQFF. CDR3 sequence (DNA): TGCGCCAGCAGCTTGGGGGAACAGGAGTACAATGAGCAGTTCTTC. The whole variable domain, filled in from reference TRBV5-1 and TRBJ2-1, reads KAGVTQTPRYLIKTRGQQVTLSCSPISGHRSVSWYQQTPGQGLQFLFEYFSETQRNKGNFPGRFSGRQFSNSRSEMNVSTLELGDSALYLCASSLGEQEYNEQFFGPGTRLTVL.